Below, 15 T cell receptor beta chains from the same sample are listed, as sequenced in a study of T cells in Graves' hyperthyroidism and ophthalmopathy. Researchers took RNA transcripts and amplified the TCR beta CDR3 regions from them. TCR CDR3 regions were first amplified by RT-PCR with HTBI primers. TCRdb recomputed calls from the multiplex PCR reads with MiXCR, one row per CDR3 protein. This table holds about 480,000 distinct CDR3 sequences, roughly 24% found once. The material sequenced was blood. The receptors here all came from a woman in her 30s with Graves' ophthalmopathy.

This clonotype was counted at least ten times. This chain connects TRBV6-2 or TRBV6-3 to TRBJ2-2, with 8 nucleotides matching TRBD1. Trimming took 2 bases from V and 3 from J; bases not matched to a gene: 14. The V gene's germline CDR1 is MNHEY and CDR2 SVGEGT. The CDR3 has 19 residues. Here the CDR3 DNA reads TGTGCCAGCAGTTACGTGCTGGCAGGGGGCCGGTTGGACACCGGGGAGCTGTTTTTT. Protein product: CASSYVLAGGRLDTGELFF.

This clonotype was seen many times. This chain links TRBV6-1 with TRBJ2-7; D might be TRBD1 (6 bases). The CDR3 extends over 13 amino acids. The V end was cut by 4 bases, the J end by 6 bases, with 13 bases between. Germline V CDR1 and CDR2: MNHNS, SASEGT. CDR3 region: CASSAGVPGEQYF. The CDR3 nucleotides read TGTGCCAGCAGTGCAGGGGTTCCTGGCGAGCAGTACTTC.

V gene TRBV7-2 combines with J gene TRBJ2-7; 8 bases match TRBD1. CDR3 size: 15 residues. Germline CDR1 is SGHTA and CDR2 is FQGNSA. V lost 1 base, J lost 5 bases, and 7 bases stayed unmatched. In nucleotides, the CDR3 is TGTGCCAGCAGCTTAGGGGGGACAGGAAACGACGAGCAGTACTTC. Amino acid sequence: CASSLGGTGNDEQYF. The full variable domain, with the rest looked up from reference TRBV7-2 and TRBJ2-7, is GAGVSQSPSNKVTEKGKDVELRCDPISGHTALYWYRQSLGQGLEFLIYFQGNSAPDKSGLPSDRFSAERTGGSVSTLTIQRTQQEDSAVYLCASSLGGTGNDEQYFGPGTRLTVT.

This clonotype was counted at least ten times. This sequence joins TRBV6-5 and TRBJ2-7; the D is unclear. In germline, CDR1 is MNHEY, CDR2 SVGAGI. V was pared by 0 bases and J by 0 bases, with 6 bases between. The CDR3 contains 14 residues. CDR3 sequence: CASSYSHGSYEQYF. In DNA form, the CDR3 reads TGTGCCAGCAGTTACTCGCACGGCTCCTACGAGCAGTACTTC.

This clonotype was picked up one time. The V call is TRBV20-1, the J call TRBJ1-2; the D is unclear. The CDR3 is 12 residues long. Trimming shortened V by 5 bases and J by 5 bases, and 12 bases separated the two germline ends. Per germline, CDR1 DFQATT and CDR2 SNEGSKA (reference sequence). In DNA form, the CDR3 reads TGCAGTGCTTTAGACGGTTTTTATGGCTACACCTTC. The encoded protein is CSALDGFYGYTF.

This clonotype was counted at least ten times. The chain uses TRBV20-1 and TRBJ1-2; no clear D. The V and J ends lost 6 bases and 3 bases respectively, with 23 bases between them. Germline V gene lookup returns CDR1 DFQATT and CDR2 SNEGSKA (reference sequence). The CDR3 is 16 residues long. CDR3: CSALGRGLGSDYGYTF. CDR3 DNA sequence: TGCAGTGCGCTAGGGAGAGGGTTGGGGTCGGACTATGGCTACACCTTC.

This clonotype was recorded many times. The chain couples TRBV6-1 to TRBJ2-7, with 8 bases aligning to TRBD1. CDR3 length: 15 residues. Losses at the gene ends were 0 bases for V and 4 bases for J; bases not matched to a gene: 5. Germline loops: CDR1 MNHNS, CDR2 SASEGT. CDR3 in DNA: TGTGCCAGCAGTGAAGCCGCGACAGGGGTTTACGAGCAGTACTTC. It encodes CASSEAATGVYEQYF.

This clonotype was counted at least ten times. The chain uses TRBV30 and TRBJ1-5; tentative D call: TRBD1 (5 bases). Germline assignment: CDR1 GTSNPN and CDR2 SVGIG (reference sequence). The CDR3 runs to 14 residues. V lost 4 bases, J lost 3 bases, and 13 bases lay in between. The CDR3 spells CAWKGTAFNQPQHF. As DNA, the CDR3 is TGTGCCTGGAAGGGGACTGCTTTCAATCAGCCCCAGCATTTT.

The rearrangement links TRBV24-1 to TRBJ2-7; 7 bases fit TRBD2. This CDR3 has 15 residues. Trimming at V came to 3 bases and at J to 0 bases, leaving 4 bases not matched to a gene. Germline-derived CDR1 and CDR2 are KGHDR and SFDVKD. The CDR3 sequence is CATSDVSGTSYEQYF. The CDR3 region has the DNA TGTGCCACCAGTGATGTAAGCGGGACCTCCTACGAGCAGTACTTC.

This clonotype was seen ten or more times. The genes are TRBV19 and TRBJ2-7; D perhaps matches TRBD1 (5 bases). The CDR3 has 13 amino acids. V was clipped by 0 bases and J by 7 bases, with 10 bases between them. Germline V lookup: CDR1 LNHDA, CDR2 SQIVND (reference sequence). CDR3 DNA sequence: TGTGCCAGTAGTATAGATCGACAGCTGGAGCAGTACTTC. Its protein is CASSIDRQLEQYF.

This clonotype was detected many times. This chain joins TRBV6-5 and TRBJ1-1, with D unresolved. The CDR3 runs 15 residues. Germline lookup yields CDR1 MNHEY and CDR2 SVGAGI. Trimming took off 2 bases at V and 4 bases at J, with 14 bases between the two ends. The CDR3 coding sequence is TGTGCCAGCAGTTACCCATCGGTATGGGCCACTGAAGCTTTCTTT. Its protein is CASSYPSVWATEAFF.

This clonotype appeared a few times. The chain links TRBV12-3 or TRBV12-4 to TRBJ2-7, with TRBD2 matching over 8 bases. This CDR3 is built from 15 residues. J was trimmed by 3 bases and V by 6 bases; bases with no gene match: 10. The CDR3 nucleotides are TGTGCCAGCAGCCGCAATCCACGGGAGGGCTACGAGCAGTACTTC. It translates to CASSRNPREGYEQYF.

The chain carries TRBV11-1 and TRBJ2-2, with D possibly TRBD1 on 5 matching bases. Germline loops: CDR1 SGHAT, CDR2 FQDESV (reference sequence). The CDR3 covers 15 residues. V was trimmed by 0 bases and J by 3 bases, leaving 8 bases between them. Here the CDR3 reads CASSLAGPDTGELFF. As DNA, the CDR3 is TGTGCCAGCAGCTTAGCGGGGCCAGACACCGGGGAGCTGTTTTTT.

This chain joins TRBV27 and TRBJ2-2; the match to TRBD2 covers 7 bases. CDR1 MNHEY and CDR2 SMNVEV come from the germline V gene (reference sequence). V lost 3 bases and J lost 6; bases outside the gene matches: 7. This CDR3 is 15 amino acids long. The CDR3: CASSFLAVPAGELFF. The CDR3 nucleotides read TGTGCCAGCAGTTTCCTAGCGGTGCCTGCCGGGGAGCTGTTTTTT.

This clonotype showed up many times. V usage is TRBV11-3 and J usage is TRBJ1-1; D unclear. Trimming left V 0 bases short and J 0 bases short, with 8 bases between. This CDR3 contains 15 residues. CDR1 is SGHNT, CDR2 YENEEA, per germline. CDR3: CASSLDSEMNTEAFF. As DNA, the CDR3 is TGTGCCAGCAGCTTAGACTCCGAGATGAACACTGAAGCTTTCTTT.